This entry concerns a single T cell receptor beta chain. The sample is drawn from a study of blood T cell repertoires in COVID-19. Study as a whole: The United States, Italy and Spain were the sources of the acute and convalescent COVID-19 samples.

Germline lookup yields CDR1 SGHRS and CDR2 YFSETQ. The CDR3 is made up of 17 amino acids. V lost 0 bases to trimming and J lost 8 bases, with 20 bases between them. The repertoire was sequenced with immunoSEQ multiplex PCR; TCRdb's copy has only in-frame clones and lacks some. The sample lists some 330,000 clones, roughly 86% occurring once. The sample comprised peripheral blood. The clonotype originates from a woman under 40 with COVID-19, enrolled during active disease. This sequence joins TRBV5-1 and TRBJ1-4; D might be TRBD1 (6 bases). The CDR3 nucleotides read TGCGCCAGCAGCTTGGTCGTGACCGACAGGCGTGGCGAAAAACTGTTTTTT. Protein: CASSLVVTDRRGEKLFF.